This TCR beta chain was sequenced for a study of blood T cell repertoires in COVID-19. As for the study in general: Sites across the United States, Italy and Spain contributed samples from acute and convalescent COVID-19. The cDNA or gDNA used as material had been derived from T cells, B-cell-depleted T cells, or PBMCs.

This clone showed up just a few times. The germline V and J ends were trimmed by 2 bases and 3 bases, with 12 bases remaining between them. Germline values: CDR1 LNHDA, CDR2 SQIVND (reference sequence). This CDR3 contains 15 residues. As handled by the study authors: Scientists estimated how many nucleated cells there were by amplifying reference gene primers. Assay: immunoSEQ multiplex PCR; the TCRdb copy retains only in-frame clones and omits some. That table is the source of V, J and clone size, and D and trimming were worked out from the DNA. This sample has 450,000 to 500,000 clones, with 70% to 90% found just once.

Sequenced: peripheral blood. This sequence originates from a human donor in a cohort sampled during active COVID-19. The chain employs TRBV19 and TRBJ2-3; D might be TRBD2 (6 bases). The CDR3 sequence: CASSIISSETDTQYF. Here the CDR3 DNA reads TGTGCCAGTAGTATAATCTCTAGCGAAACAGATACGCAGTATTTT.